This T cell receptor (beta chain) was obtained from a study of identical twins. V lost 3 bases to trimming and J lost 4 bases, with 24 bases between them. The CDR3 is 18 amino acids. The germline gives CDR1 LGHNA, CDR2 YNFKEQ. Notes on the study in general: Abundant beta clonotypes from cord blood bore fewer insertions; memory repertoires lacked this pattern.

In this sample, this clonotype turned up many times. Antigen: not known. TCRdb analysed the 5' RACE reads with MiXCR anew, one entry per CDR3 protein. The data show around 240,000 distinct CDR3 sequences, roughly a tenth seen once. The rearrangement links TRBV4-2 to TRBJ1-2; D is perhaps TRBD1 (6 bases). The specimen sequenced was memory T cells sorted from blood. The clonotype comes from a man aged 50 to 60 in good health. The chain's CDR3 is CASSQDTLAGGRVYGYTF. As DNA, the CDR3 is TGTGCCAGCAGCCAGGATACTCTGGCCGGGGGGCGAGTCTATGGCTACACCTTC.